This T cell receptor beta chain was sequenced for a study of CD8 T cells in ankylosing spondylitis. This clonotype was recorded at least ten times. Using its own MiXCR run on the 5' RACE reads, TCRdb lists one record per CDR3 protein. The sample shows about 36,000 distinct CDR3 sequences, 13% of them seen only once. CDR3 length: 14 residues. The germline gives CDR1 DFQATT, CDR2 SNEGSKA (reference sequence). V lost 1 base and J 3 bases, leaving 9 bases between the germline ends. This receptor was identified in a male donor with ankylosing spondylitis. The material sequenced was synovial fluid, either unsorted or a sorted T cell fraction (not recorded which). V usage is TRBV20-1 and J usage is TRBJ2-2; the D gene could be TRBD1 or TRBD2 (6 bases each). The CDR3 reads CSARVGGDTGELFF. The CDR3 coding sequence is TGCAGTGCTAGAGTGGGGGGCGACACCGGGGAGCTGTTTTTT.